This is a list of T cell receptor beta chains from one sample in a study of T-cell reconstitution after alpha-beta-depleted transplantation in children. In TCRdb, the PCR reads were re-called with MiXCR into one record per CDR3 protein. Of almost 600,000 distinct CDR3 sequences listed, 25% to 30% are singletons. Sequencing was performed on PBMCs, taken before TCRalphabeta/CD19-depleted stem cell transplant. These receptors originate from a boy younger than two with Wiskott-Aldrich syndrome, due to receive a stem cell transplant. Each CDR3 is given with its conserved first and last residue. The D gene is left open where the match is weak. Clone size is shown for a subset of rows, as once, few, many or a class of expanded clone.

TRBJ2-5	.	.	TRBV11-2	CASSFTGYEETQYF	TGTGCCAGCAGCTTTACAGGGTACGAAGAGACCCAGTACTTC
TRBJ2-7	.	.	TRBV24-1	CATSDATMNREQYF	TGTGCCACCAGTGACGCCACCATGAATCGCGAGCAGTACTTC
TRBJ2-5	.	.	TRBV7-8	CASSLALAAGETQYF	TGTGCCAGCAGCTTAGCGTTGGCAGCCGGCGAGACCCAGTACTTC
TRBJ1-2	.	few	TRBV6-1	CASSPQRERVYGYTF	TGTGCCAGCAGTCCCCAACGGGAGCGGGTCTATGGCTACACCTTC
TRBJ2-1	.	few	TRBV12-3/TRBV12-4	CASSLRVRSSYNEQFF	TGTGCCAGCAGTTTAAGGGTAAGGAGCTCCTACAATGAGCAGTTCTTC
TRBJ2-4	.	.	TRBV5-1	CASSVGGGAKNIQYF	TGCGCCAGCAGCGTCGGGGGTGGAGCCAAAAACATTCAGTACTTC
TRBJ2-7	TRBD2	.	TRBV11-2	CASSPSPGLAGAEQYF	TGTGCCAGCAGCCCCTCGCCGGGACTAGCGGGAGCGGAGCAGTACTTC
TRBJ2-7	TRBD2	.	TRBV5-1	CASRREGLRGEQYF	TGCGCCAGCAGGCGGGAGGGCCTCCGGGGCGAGCAGTACTTC
TRBJ2-5	TRBD2	few	TRBV27	CASRTRRERETQYF	TGTGCCAGCAGGACTAGGCGGGAGCGAGAGACCCAGTACTTC
TRBJ1-2	.	few	TRBV5-1	CASSLAGAGYGYTF	TGCGCCAGCAGCTTGGCGGGGGCGGGCTATGGCTACACCTTC
TRBJ1-4	.	few	TRBV29-1	CSGLGKFDEKLFF	TGCAGCGGCCTGGGAAAGTTTGATGAAAAACTGTTTTTT
TRBJ2-5	.	few	TRBV6-1	CASSEATRSETQYF	TGTGCCAGCAGTGAAGCGACTAGGTCGGAGACCCAGTACTTC
TRBJ2-2	TRBD2	few	TRBV4-2	CASSQDSLLAGGNTGELFF	TGTGCCAGCAGCCAAGATTCCCTCCTAGCGGGAGGGAACACCGGGGAGCTGTTTTTT
TRBJ2-7	TRBD2	.	TRBV15	CATSRDLVSGRTYEQYF	TGTGCCACCAGCAGAGATCTGGTGAGCGGGAGGACCTACGAGCAGTACTTC
TRBJ2-3	.	few	TRBV29-1	CSVDPSTDTQYF	TGCAGCGTTGACCCCAGCACAGATACGCAGTATTTT
TRBJ2-1	TRBD2	.	TRBV20-1	CSARDLAGGYNEQFF	TGCAGTGCTAGAGATTTGGCGGGGGGCTACAATGAGCAGTTCTTC
TRBJ2-1	TRBD2	.	TRBV5-1	CASLTSARYNEQFF	TGCGCCAGCTTGACTAGCGCCAGATACAATGAGCAGTTCTTC
TRBJ2-1	TRBD2	few	TRBV5-1	CASSPGTSGMNEQFF	TGCGCCAGCAGCCCCGGGACTAGCGGGATGAATGAGCAGTTCTTC
TRBJ1-1	.	.	TRBV6-1	CASHDAYRTLGTEAFF	TGTGCCAGCCACGATGCTTACAGGACCTTGGGCACTGAAGCTTTCTTT
TRBJ1-5	.	.	TRBV6-1	CAISSDSPNQPQHF	TGTGCCATCAGCTCCGACAGCCCGAATCAGCCCCAGCATTTT